These 22 T cell receptor beta chains were sequenced from one sample in a study of identifying expanded T cells in peripheral blood. Using immunoSEQ multiplex PCR, the repertoire was profiled, and TCRdb retains in-frame clones only, with some absent. Counted here are around 100,000 clones, around nine tenths occurring once; the ten biggest clones make up about 17%. The sample comprised blood. These receptor sequences come from a person aged 18 to 70 in good health.

As DNA, the CDR3 is TGTGCCAGCAGCTTATACATCCAGCCCCAGCATTTT. It encodes CASSLYIQPQHF. The chain has TRBV7-8 and TRBJ1-5; no clear D gene. V lost 2 bases and J lost 7, with 6 bases in between. Germline V gene sequence: CDR1 SGHVS, CDR2 FQNEAQ. This CDR3 has 12 residues.

This sequence joins TRBV4-2 and TRBJ1-6; the D is unclear. This CDR3 is built from 17 residues. V was cut by 0 bases and J by 0 bases, with 9 bases left in between. Germline V lookup: CDR1 LGHNA, CDR2 YNFKEQ. CDR3 bases: TGTGCCAGCAGCCAAGATCGGCAGAGCTCCTATAATTCACCCCTCCACTTT. Its translation: CASSQDRQSSYNSPLHF.

V and J are TRBV19 and TRBJ1-2; 8 bases are shared with TRBD1. This CDR3 contains 17 residues. The V gene's germline CDR1 is LNHDA and CDR2 SQIVND (reference sequence). J was trimmed by 8 bases and V by 2 bases; bases with no gene match: 16. The CDR3 reads CASSIHQGARVMSGYTF. The CDR3 DNA follows: TGTGCCAGTAGTATACATCAGGGGGCAAGGGTGATGTCCGGCTACACCTTC.

V and J are TRBV27 and TRBJ2-6; tentative D call: TRBD2 (6 bases). Germline V gene lookup returns CDR1 MNHEY and CDR2 SMNVEV (reference sequence). The CDR3 contains 20 residues. Between the trimmed V and J ends, which lost 6 bases and 0 bases, there was a span of 24 bases. This CDR3 reads CASRFLGGTASPSGANVLTF. CDR3 in DNA: TGTGCCAGCAGATTCCTGGGGGGTACGGCTTCCCCCTCTGGGGCCAACGTCCTGACTTTC.

The genes are TRBV7-8 and TRBJ2-2, with D hard to call. The V gene's germline CDR1 is SGHVS and CDR2 FQNEAQ. Between the trimmed V and J ends, which lost 2 bases and 6 bases, there was a span of 4 bases. CDR3 length: 12 residues. The CDR3 sequence: CASSLIPGELFF. The CDR3 nucleotides read TGTGCCAGCAGCTTAATCCCCGGGGAGCTGTTTTTT.

The chain links TRBV6-6 to TRBJ1-2; unclear D gene. In germline, CDR1 is MNHNY, CDR2 SVGAGI (reference sequence). Trimming took 2 bases from V and 5 from J, leaving 9 bases between them. CDR3 length: 13 residues. The CDR3: CASSYPGLYGYTF. The CDR3 DNA is TGTGCCAGCAGTTACCCCGGTCTTTATGGCTACACCTTC.

The rearrangement uses TRBV18 and TRBJ2-6; TRBD1 agrees at 8 bases. J was trimmed by 1 base and V by 4 bases; bases with no gene match: 6. Germline values: CDR1 KGHSH, CDR2 LQKENI. There are 17 residues in the CDR3. CDR3 in amino acids: CASSLGQGTSGANVLTF. The CDR3 DNA follows: TGTGCCAGCTCACTCGGACAGGGAACTTCTGGGGCCAACGTCCTGACTTTC. Full variable domain (remainder filled in from reference TRBV18 and TRBJ2-6): NAGVMQNPRHLVRRRGQEARLRCSPMKGHSHVYWYRQLPEEGLKFMVYLQKENIIDESGMPKERFSAEFPKEGPSILRIQQVVRGDSAAYFCASSLGQGTSGANVLTFGAGSRLTVL.

This clone was observed many times. The genes are TRBV7-2 and TRBJ1-5; D call uncertain. The CDR3 runs to 14 residues. Trimming removed 5 bases at V and 7 bases at J, with 15 bases between. Germline V CDR1 and CDR2: SGHTA, FQGNSA. CDR3: CASSPSVAGQPQHF. The CDR3 coding sequence is TGTGCCAGCAGCCCCTCTGTGGCCGGACAGCCCCAGCATTTT.

The chain recombines TRBV27 with TRBJ1-2; D gene ambiguous. The V gene's germline CDR1 is MNHEY and CDR2 SMNVEV (reference sequence). This CDR3 region has 13 residues. Trimming removed 6 bases from V and 4 bases from J, with 12 bases in between. CDR3 DNA sequence: TGTGCCAGCAGCGCGCCGGGTTTCTATGGCTACACCTTC. This sequence encodes CASSAPGFYGYTF.

V usage is TRBV11-2 and J usage is TRBJ1-1; TRBD1 agrees at 7 bases. Germline V gene data show CDR1 as SGHAT and CDR2 as FQNNGV. The CDR3 totals 14 residues. The trim removed 6 bases at V and 5 bases at J, leaving 9 bases unmatched. CDR3 sequence reads: CASSTQGVGTEAFF. CDR3 nucleotides: TGTGCCAGCAGTACTCAGGGGGTGGGTACTGAAGCTTTCTTT.

The chain combines TRBV18 with TRBJ2-3; 11 bases fit TRBD2. The CDR3 sequence is 16 residues long. The V gene end was trimmed by 4 bases and the J gene end by 2 bases; junction bases not matched to a gene: 5. Germline V CDR1 and CDR2: KGHSH, LQKENI. This CDR3 is CASSHSSGGLTDTQYF. As DNA, the CDR3 is TGTGCCAGCTCACATTCTAGCGGGGGGCTCACAGATACGCAGTATTTT.

J is TRBJ1-2 and V is TRBV6-5, with TRBD1 matching over 8 bases. The CDR3 covers 15 residues. V trimming: 5 bases; J trimming: 8 bases; junction bases outside the gene matches: 13. In germline, CDR1 is MNHEY, CDR2 SVGAGI. Here the CDR3 reads CASSTGRSGQGGYTF. The CDR3 DNA reads TGTGCCAGCAGTACGGGGCGGAGTGGACAGGGCGGCTACACCTTC.

The rearrangement joins TRBV9 to TRBJ1-1; no clear D. Germline V gene data show CDR1 as SGDLS and CDR2 as YYNGEE. The CDR3 spans 14 residues. Deletions cut 0 bases from V and 1 base from J, with 7 bases between. The CDR3 DNA is TGTGCCAGCAGCGTAGTCCCGGAGAACACTGAAGCTTTCTTT. It codes for CASSVVPENTEAFF.

V gene TRBV27 combines with J gene TRBJ1-5; no definite D call. CDR3 length: 13 amino acids. Between the trimmed V and J ends, which lost 8 bases and 1 base, there was a span of 9 bases. Germline assignment: CDR1 MNHEY and CDR2 SMNVEV (reference sequence). CDR3 loop: CASGEQSNQPQHF. CDR3 DNA sequence: TGTGCCAGCGGCGAACAGAGCAATCAGCCCCAGCATTTT.

The V call is TRBV10-3, the J call TRBJ2-6, with 10 bases identical to TRBD1. This CDR3 has 16 residues. CDR1 is ENHRY, CDR2 SYGVKD, per germline. Trimming took 6 bases from V and 3 from J; bases not matched to a gene: 5. The DNA of the CDR3 is TGTGCCATCAGGAGACAGGGGGCGCTTGGGGCCAACGTCCTGACTTTC. It translates to CAIRRQGALGANVLTF.

The chain links TRBV12-5 to TRBJ2-1; D gene uncertain. V was trimmed by 1 base and J by 4 bases, leaving 5 bases between them. The CDR3 runs to 13 residues. The germline V gene has CDR1 LGHNT and CDR2 FRNRAP. The CDR3 loop reads CASGLGWYNEQFF. CDR3 DNA: TGTGCTAGTGGTTTGGGCTGGTACAATGAGCAGTTCTTC.

The chain uses TRBV10-1 and TRBJ1-1; TRBD1 is a possible D gene (5 bases). V was trimmed by 4 bases and J by 5 bases, leaving 8 bases between them. The CDR3 has 12 amino acids. Germline assignment: CDR1 WNHNN and CDR2 SYGVQD (reference sequence). The CDR3 spells CASSGGGTEAFF. The CDR3 DNA reads as TGCGCCAGCAGTGGGGGGGGGACTGAAGCTTTCTTT.

The gene calls are TRBV7-2 and TRBJ1-3; TRBD1 agrees at 9 bases. CDR1 SGHTA and CDR2 FQGNSA come from the germline V gene. V lost 3 bases, J lost 8 bases, and 5 bases stayed unmatched. The CDR3 covers 14 residues. This chain's CDR3 is CASSFKQGADTIYF. CDR3 bases: TGTGCCAGCAGCTTCAAACAGGGGGCAGACACCATATATTTT.

V usage is TRBV5-6 and J usage is TRBJ1-1, with no clear D. V lost 4 bases and J 3 bases, leaving 13 bases between the germline ends. The germline gives CDR1 SGHDT, CDR2 YYEEEE. This CDR3 comprises 14 residues. The CDR3 sequence: CASSPSSSYTEAFF. In nucleotides, the CDR3 is TGTGCCAGCAGCCCGTCTTCTTCATACACTGAAGCTTTCTTT.

The chain employs TRBV30 and TRBJ1-2; 8 bases agree with TRBD1. This CDR3 has 14 residues. After removal of 1 base from V and 1 base from J, the junction contained 2 bases not matched to a gene. The germline gives CDR1 GTSNPN, CDR2 SVGIG (reference sequence). The CDR3 protein is CAWSGQGNNYGYTF. CDR3 nucleotide sequence: TGTGCCTGGAGTGGACAGGGGAATAACTATGGCTACACCTTC.

This chain joins TRBV10-3 and TRBJ2-3; 9 nucleotides match TRBD1. J gave up 5 bases and V 0 bases, and 6 bases lay outside the gene matches. The CDR3 has 16 amino acids. Germline lookup yields CDR1 ENHRY and CDR2 SYGVKD. CDR3: CAISESRQGVLDTQYF. CDR3 in DNA: TGTGCCATCAGTGAGTCTCGACAGGGGGTTCTAGATACGCAGTATTTT.

This chain joins TRBV5-1 and TRBJ2-5; D not certain. The V end was cut by 0 bases, the J end by 3 bases, with 9 bases between. CDR3 length equals 14 residues. Germline V lookup: CDR1 SGHRS, CDR2 YFSETQ. The DNA of the CDR3 is TGCGCCAGCAGCTTGGGGACCCGCAAAGAGACCCAGTACTTC. The encoded protein is CASSLGTRKETQYF.